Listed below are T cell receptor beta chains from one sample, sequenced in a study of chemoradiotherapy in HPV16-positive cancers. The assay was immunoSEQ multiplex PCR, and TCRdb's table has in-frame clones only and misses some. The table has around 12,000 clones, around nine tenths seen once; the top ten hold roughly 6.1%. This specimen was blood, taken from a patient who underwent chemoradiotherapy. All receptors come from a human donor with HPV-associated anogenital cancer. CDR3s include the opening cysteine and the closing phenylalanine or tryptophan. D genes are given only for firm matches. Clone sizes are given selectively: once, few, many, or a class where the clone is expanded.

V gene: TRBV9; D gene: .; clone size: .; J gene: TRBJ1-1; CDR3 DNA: TGTGCCAGCAGCGCCCGGGGGGGATTGAACACTGAAGCTTTCTTT; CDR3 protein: CASSARGGLNTEAFF
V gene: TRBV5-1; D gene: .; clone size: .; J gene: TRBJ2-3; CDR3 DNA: TGCGCCAGCAGCTTGGGGGGGGGCACAGATACGCAGTATTTT; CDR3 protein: CASSLGGGTDTQYF
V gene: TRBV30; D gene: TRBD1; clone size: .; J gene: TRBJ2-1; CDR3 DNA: TGTGCCTGGAACCAAAACCGGGACAGGGCCCACAATGAGCAGTTCTTC; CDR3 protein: CAWNQNRDRAHNEQFF
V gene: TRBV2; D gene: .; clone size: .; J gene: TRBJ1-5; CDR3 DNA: TGTGCCAGCAGTGAACTAATGGGGAGCAATCAGCCCCAGCATTTT; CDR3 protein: CASSELMGSNQPQHF
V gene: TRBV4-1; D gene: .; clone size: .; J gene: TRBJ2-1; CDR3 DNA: TGCGCCAGCAGCCGAGACAATGGGGCACTCGGCTACAATGAGCAGTTCTTC; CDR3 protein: CASSRDNGALGYNEQFF
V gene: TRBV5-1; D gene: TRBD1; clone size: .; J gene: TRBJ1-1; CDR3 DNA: TGCGCCAGCAGCCTAGGACAGGGAATAACTGAAGCTTTCTTT; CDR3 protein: CASSLGQGITEAFF
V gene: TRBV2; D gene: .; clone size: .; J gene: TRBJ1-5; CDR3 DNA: TGTGCCAGCAGTGACGGGGCAGGGGTGGGGCAGCCCCAGCATTTT; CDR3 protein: CASSDGAGVGQPQHF
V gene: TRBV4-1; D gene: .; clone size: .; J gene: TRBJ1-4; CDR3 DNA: TGCGCCAGCAGCCCTCCAAGGTCGTTAAGCGCTGAAAAACTGTTTTTT; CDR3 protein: CASSPPRSLSAEKLFF
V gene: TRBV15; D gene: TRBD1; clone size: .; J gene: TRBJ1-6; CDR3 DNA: TGTGCCACCAGCAGAGGGGACAGCCGATTGAGTGGTTCACCCCTCCACTTT; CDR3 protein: CATSRGDSRLSGSPLHF
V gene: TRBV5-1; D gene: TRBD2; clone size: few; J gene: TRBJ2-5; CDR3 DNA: TGCGCCAGCAGCCCCGGGGGGGGCGGGGGAGAGACCCAGTACTTC; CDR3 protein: CASSPGGGGGETQYF